Presented here are 2 T cell receptor beta chains from one specimen sequenced in a study of healthy donors' naive CD4 and CD8 T cells. Starting from roughly 0.45 ug of total RNA, TCR libraries were made with linear amplification. TCRdb reprocessed the reads via MiXCR and lists one record per CDR3 protein. Of 150,000 to 200,000 distinct CDR3 sequences in the sample, about four fifths are singletons; the top ten hold 2% to 2.5%. The sample comprised naive CD4+ and CD8+ T cells sorted from blood, pooled from several donors. The receptors were sampled from a pool of human donors in good health; the sample pools cells from several healthy donors.

V is TRBV5-6 and J is TRBJ1-2; no firm D call. This CDR3 is 12 amino acids long. V was pared by 4 bases and J by 3 bases, with 7 bases between. Germline CDR1 and CDR2: SGHDT and YYEEEE. The CDR3 protein is CASSQTDYGYTF. Here the CDR3 DNA reads TGTGCCAGCAGCCAGACGGACTATGGCTACACCTTC.

This chain links TRBV6-5 with TRBJ1-4; D not certain. CDR1 is MNHEY, CDR2 SVGAGI, per germline. V lost 1 base and J 6 bases, leaving 6 bases between the germline ends. The CDR3 sequence is 13 residues long. In DNA form, the CDR3 reads TGTGCCAGCAGTTACTTAAAGGATGAAAAACTGTTTTTT. Its translation is CASSYLKDEKLFF.